This T cell receptor beta chain comes out of a study of CD8 T cells in Susac syndrome. The study's findings and limits: TCR sequencing and HLA analysis covered a relatively small number of individuals.

RNA was extracted with the RNeasy kit, and a quantity of roughly 0.5 to 1 ug was reverse transcribed using random hexamers. TCR beta CDR3 was amplified by immunoSEQ covering 54 Vbeta and 13 Jbeta. TCRdb reprocessed the immunoSEQ multiplex PCR reads via MiXCR and lists one record per CDR3 protein. The sample comprises 130,000 to 150,000 distinct CDR3 sequences, less than 95% of which are singletons, and less than 0.095% rests with the top ten. This CDR3 spans 14 amino acids. The V gene end was trimmed by 6 bases and the J gene end by 5 bases; junction bases not matched to a gene: 3. CDR1 and CDR2 from the germline V gene are MDHEN and SYDVKM. Sequencing of TCR beta was carried out in blood CD8+ and CD4+ T cells. The TEMRA cells underwent FACS enrichment, while the CD8+ and CD4+ T cells underwent negative isolation. As regards this clonotype: Its antigen remains unknown.

The specimen was CD4+ T cells from PBMCs. This chain links TRBV28 with TRBJ2-2; 10 bases match TRBD2. The clonotype comes from a human donor in good health. The CDR3 coding sequence is TGTGCCAGCAGGAATAGCGGGAGGACCGGGGAGCTGTTTTTT. Translation gives CASRNSGRTGELFF.